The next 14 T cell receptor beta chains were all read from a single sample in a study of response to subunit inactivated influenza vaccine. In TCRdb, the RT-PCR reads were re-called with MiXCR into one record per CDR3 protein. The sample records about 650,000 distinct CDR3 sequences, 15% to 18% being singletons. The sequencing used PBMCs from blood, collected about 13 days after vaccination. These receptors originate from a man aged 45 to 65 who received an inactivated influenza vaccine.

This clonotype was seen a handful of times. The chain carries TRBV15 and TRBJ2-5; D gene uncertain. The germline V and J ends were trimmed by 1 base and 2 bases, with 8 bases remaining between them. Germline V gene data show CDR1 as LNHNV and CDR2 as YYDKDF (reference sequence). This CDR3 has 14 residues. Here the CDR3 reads CATSRVMMQETQYF. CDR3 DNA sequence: TGTGCCACCAGCAGAGTCATGATGCAAGAGACCCAGTACTTC.

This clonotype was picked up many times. The CDR3 spells CAISDRELNTGELFF. CDR3 nucleotides: TGTGCCATCAGTGACAGGGAATTGAACACCGGGGAGCTGTTTTTT. The chain couples TRBV10-3 to TRBJ2-2, with D perhaps TRBD1 (5 bases). Between the trimmed V and J ends, which lost 3 bases and 1 base, there was a span of 9 bases. The CDR3 runs 15 residues. Germline-derived CDR1 and CDR2 are ENHRY and SYGVKD.

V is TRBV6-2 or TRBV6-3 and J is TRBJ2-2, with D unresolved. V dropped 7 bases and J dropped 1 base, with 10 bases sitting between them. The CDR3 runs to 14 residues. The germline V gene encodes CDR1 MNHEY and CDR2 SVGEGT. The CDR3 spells CASKRSMNTGELFF. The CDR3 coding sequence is TGTGCCAGCAAACGTAGCATGAACACCGGGGAGCTGTTTTTT.

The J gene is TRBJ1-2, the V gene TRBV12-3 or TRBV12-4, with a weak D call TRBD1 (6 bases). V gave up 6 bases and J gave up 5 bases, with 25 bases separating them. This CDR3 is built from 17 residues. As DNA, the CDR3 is TGTGCCAGCAGCCTCGGATGGGGCGGGGGGCAGGGATATGGCTACACCTTC. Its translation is CASSLGWGGGQGYGYTF.

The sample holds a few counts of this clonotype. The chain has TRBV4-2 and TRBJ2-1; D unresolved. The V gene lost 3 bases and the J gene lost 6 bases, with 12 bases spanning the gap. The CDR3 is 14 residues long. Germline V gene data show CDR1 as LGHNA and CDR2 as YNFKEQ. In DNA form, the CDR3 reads TGTGCCAGCAGCCAGCGAATCCCCGCCAATGAGCAGTTCTTC. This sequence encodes CASSQRIPANEQFF.

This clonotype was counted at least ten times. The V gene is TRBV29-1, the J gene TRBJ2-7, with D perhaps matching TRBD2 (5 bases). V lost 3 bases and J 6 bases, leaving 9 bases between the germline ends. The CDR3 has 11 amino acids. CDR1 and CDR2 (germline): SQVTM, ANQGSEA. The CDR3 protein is CSVESGVEQYF. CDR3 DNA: TGCAGCGTTGAGTCCGGGGTCGAGCAGTACTTC.

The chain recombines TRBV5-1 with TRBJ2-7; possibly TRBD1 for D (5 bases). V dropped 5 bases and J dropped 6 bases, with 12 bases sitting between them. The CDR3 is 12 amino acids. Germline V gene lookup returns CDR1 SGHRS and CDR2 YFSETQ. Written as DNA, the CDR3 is TGCGCCAGCAGGGGCCCTACAGGCGAGCAGTACTTC. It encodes CASRGPTGEQYF.

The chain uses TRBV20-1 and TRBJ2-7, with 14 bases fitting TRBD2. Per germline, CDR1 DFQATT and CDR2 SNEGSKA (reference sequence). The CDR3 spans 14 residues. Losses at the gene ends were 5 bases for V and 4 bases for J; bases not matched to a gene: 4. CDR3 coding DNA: TGCAGTGCTGGTGGACTAGCGGGGGGATACGAGCAGTACTTC. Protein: CSAGGLAGGYEQYF.

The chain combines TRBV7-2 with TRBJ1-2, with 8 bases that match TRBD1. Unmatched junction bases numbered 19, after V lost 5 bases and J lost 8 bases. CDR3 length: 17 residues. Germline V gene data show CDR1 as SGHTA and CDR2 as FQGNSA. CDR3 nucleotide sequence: TGTGCCAGCAGCCTGACCCGGGACAGGATTTGGTTTGAAGGCTACACCTTC. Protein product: CASSLTRDRIWFEGYTF.

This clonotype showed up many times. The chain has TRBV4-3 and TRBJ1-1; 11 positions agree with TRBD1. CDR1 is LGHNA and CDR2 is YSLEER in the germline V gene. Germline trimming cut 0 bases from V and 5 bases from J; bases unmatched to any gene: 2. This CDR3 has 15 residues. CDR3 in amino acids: CASSQEGTGGTEAFF. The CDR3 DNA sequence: TGCGCCAGCAGCCAAGAGGGGACAGGGGGAACTGAAGCTTTCTTT.

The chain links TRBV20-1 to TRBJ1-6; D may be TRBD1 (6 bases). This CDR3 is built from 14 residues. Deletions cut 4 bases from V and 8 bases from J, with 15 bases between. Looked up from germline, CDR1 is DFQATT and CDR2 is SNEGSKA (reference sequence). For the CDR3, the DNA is TGCAGTGCTACCGAAGGACAGCGAGATTCACCCCTCCACTTT. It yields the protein CSATEGQRDSPLHF.

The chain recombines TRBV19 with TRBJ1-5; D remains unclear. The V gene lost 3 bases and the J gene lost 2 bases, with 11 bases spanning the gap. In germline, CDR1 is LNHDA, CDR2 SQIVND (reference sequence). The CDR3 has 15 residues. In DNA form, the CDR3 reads TGTGCCAGTAGTATGATGGGTATGGGCAATCAGCCCCAGCATTTT. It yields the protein CASSMMGMGNQPQHF.

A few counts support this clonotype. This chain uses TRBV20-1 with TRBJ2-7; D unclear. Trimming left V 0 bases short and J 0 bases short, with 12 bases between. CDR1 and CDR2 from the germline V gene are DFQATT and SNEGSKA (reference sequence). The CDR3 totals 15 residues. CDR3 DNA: TGCAGTGCTAGAGATTCGGCACGGAGCTCCTACGAGCAGTACTTC. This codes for CSARDSARSSYEQYF.

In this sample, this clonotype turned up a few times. The CDR3 region has the DNA TGCGCCAGCAGCTTGGCTGGCGGGAGTTACGACAATGAGCAGTTCTTC. Protein product: CASSLAGGSYDNEQFF. The V and J genes are TRBV5-1 and TRBJ2-1; 7 nucleotides agree with TRBD2. V gave up 0 bases and J gave up 5 bases; unmatched junction bases: 8. This CDR3 has 16 amino acids. The germline gives CDR1 SGHRS, CDR2 YFSETQ.